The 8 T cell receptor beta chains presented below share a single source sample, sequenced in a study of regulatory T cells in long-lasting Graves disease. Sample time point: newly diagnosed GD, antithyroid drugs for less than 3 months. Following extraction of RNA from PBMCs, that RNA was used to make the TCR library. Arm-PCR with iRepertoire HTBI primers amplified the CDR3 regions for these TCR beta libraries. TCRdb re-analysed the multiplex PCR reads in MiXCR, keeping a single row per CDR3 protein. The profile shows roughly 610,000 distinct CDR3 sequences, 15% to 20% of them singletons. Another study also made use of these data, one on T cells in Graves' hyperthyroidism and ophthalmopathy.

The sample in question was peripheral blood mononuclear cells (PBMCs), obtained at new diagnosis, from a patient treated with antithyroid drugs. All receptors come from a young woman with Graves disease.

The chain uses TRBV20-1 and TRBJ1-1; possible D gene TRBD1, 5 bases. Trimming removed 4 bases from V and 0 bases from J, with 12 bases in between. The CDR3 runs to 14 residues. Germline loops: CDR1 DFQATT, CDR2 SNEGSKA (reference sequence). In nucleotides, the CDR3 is TGCAGTGCTAAGAGCAGGGTCATGAACACTGAAGCTTTCTTT. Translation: CSAKSRVMNTEAFF.

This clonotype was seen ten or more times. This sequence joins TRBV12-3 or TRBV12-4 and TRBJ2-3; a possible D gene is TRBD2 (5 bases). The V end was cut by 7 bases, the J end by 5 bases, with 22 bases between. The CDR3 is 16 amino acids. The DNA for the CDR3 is TGTGCCAGCATCCCTATCGGCGGGCAGGCCAGAGATACGCAGTATTTT. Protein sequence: CASIPIGGQARDTQYF.

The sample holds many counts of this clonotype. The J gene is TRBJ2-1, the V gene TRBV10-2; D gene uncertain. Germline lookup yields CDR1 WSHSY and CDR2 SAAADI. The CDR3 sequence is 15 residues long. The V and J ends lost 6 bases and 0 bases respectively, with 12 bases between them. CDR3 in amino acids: CASSLRSRSYNEQFF. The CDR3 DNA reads TGCGCCAGCAGCCTACGGAGTCGCTCCTACAATGAGCAGTTCTTC.

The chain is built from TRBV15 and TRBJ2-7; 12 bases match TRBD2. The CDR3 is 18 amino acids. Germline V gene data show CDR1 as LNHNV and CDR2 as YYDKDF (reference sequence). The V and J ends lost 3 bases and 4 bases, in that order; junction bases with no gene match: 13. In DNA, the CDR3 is TGTGCCACCAGCAGTTCAATACTAGCGGGAGGAACCATTTACGAGCAGTACTTC. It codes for CATSSSILAGGTIYEQYF.

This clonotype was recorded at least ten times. The CDR3 loop is CASSPLTGGLSYNEQFF. The CDR3, as DNA: TGTGCCAGCAGCCCTCTTACGGGGGGCCTTTCCTACAATGAGCAGTTCTTC. The chain carries TRBV7-8 and TRBJ2-1, with D perhaps matching TRBD2 (7 bases). The germline gives CDR1 SGHVS, CDR2 FQNEAQ. Trimming removed 5 bases at V and 1 base at J, with 18 bases between. The CDR3 consists of 17 residues.

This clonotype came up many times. This CDR3 reads CASSAGRVGGAASGPYEQYF. In DNA, the CDR3 is TGTGCCAGCAGTGCCGGTAGGGTAGGGGGCGCGGCTAGCGGACCCTACGAGCAGTACTTC. The V gene is TRBV2, the J gene TRBJ2-7; the D gene could be TRBD1 or TRBD2 (7 bases each). The CDR3 covers 20 residues. V lost 4 bases to trimming and J lost 2 bases, with 30 bases between them. In germline, CDR1 is SNHLY, CDR2 FYNNEI.

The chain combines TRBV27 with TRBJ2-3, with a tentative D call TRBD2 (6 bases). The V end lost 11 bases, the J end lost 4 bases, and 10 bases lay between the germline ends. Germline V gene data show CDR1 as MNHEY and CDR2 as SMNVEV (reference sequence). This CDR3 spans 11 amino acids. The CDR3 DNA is TGTGCCGCCCGGAGGGCAGATACGCAGTATTTT. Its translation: CAARRADTQYF.

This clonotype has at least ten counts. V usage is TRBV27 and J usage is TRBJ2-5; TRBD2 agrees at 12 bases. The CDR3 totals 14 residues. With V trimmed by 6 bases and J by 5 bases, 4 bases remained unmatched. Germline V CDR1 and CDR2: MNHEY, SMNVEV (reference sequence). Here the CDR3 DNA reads TGTGCCAGCAGACCGCTAGCGGGAGGGGAGACCCAGTACTTC. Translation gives CASRPLAGGETQYF.